This TCR beta chain was captured by sequencing in a study of T cell responses to AZD1222 COVID-19 vaccine. V shed 4 bases and J 1 base; nucleotides not matched to a gene: 10. The length of the CDR3 is 17 residues. Germline lookup yields CDR1 LNHDA and CDR2 SQIVND (reference sequence). TCRdb's table, derived via immunoSEQ multiplex PCR, lists solely in-frame clones and lacks some. The sample lists over 85,000 clones; about 94% were seen once. The clonotype comes from an adult who received the AZD1222 COVID-19 vaccine. Sequencing used peripheral blood, obtained 28 days after the second AZD1222 dose. V gene TRBV19 combines with J gene TRBJ1-5; TRBD1 aligns across 7 bases. In nucleotides, the CDR3 is TGTGCCAGTAGTACTCAAACCGGGACAGCAAGCAATCAGCCCCAGCATTTT. Encoded protein: CASSTQTGTASNQPQHF.